One and the same sample provided the 21 T cell receptor beta chains below, sequenced in a study of patients and donors after allogeneic stem cell transplantation. MiXCR, applied by TCRdb to the RT-PCR reads, yields one record per CDR3 protein. The sample lists about 200,000 distinct CDR3 sequences; around 40% were seen once. The sample taken for sequencing was blood, either unsorted or a sorted T cell fraction (not recorded which). All receptors derive from a human donor who was either an allogeneic HSCT recipient or a stem cell or donor lymphocyte infusion donor (not recorded which). It is not recorded whose cells these are; they may come from a transplant donor.

This clonotype appeared a few times. This rearrangement joins TRBV10-3 to TRBJ1-1; TRBD1 is a possible D gene (5 bases). Germline-derived CDR1 and CDR2 are ENHRY and SYGVKD. The CDR3 consists of 14 residues. V was clipped by 6 bases and J by 0 bases, with 11 bases between them. CDR3 nucleotide sequence: TGTGCCATCAGCCCGGGACGGCTGAACACTGAAGCTTTCTTT. This gives the protein CAISPGRLNTEAFF.

A few counts support this clonotype. The V gene is TRBV5-1, the J gene TRBJ1-2; D is ambiguous. V lost 2 bases to trimming and J lost 7 bases, with 6 bases between them. The CDR3 is 11 residues long. Germline V CDR1 and CDR2: SGHRS, YFSETQ. The CDR3 DNA sequence: TGCGCCAGCAGCTTCGACGGTGGCTACACCTTC. Protein sequence: CASSFDGGYTF.

This chain joins TRBV3-1 and TRBJ2-1; D perhaps matches TRBD1 (6 bases). The germline V gene encodes CDR1 LGHDT and CDR2 YNNKEL (reference sequence). The V end was cut by 1 base, the J end by 5 bases, with 6 bases between. The CDR3 runs to 13 residues. CDR3 loop: CASSQGDNNEQFF. The CDR3 DNA reads TGTGCCAGCAGCCAAGGGGACAACAATGAGCAGTTCTTC.

The genes are TRBV9 and TRBJ1-5, with 10 bases aligning to TRBD1. Germline values: CDR1 SGDLS, CDR2 YYNGEE. With V trimmed by 4 bases and J by 6 bases, 4 bases remained unmatched. The CDR3 is 14 amino acids. The CDR3, as DNA: TGTGCCAGCAGCCTGACAGGGGGCAGTCAGCCCCAGCATTTT. Its protein is CASSLTGGSQPQHF.

This chain connects TRBV6-2 or TRBV6-3 to TRBJ1-1; unclear D gene. V was trimmed by 0 bases and J by 1 base, leaving 9 bases between them. Per the germline V gene, CDR1 is MNHEY and CDR2 is SVGEGT. The CDR3 sequence is 15 residues long. CDR3 protein: CASSYSAGWNTEAFF. The CDR3 DNA sequence: TGTGCCAGCAGTTACTCGGCAGGCTGGAACACTGAAGCTTTCTTT.

In its sample, this clonotype was seen a few times. The chain employs TRBV7-3 and TRBJ1-1, with a possible D match to TRBD1 (5 bases). Trimming removed 5 bases at V and 6 bases at J, with 13 bases between. In germline, CDR1 is SGHTA, CDR2 FQGTGA. The length of the CDR3 is 13 residues. CDR3 DNA sequence: TGTGCCAGCAGCCCTGGGGGTGCCGCTGAAGCTTTCTTT. Encoded protein: CASSPGGAAEAFF.

This clonotype has just a few counts. The V gene is TRBV25-1, the J gene TRBJ2-7; D uncertain. CDR1 MGHDK and CDR2 SYGVNS come from the germline V gene. This CDR3 contains 11 residues. V lost 4 bases and J lost 2, with 3 bases in between. Written as DNA, the CDR3 is TGTGCCAGCAGTGTTGCCTACGAGCAGTACTTC. As protein: CASSVAYEQYF.

V gene TRBV20-1 combines with J gene TRBJ2-7, with D unresolved. The germline V and J ends were trimmed by 3 bases and 4 bases, with 16 bases remaining between them. This CDR3 region has 14 residues. CDR1 and CDR2 (germline): DFQATT, SNEGSKA (reference sequence). The CDR3 DNA reads as TGCAGTGCTAGTTCAGCGCAGCTACCATACGAGCAGTACTTC. It yields the protein CSASSAQLPYEQYF.

This rearrangement joins TRBV27 to TRBJ1-1; 9 bases fit TRBD1. The V gene's germline CDR1 is MNHEY and CDR2 SMNVEV (reference sequence). The CDR3 is 13 residues long. Germline trimming cut 6 bases from V and 5 bases from J; bases unmatched to any gene: 4. The CDR3 bases are TGTGCCAGCAGACAGGGGGCCTGGACTGAAGCTTTCTTT. The encoded protein is CASRQGAWTEAFF.

This chain connects TRBV10-3 to TRBJ2-3; 7 positions agree with TRBD2. The CDR3 consists of 19 residues. The germline CDR1 and CDR2 sequences are ENHRY and SYGVKD. The V segment lost 3 bases and the J segment 2 bases; nucleotides outside the gene matches: 17. CDR3 DNA sequence: TGTGCCATCAGTGAAAGGAAAGGGGCCCGGGGGGTCCTCACAGATACGCAGTATTTT. Its translation is CAISERKGARGVLTDTQYF.

The sample holds a few counts of this clonotype. This chain connects TRBV10-2 to TRBJ2-1, with D uncertain. V shed 0 bases and J shed 10 bases, with 4 bases lying between them. This CDR3 is built from 11 residues. Per the germline V gene, CDR1 is WSHSY and CDR2 is SAAADI. The DNA for the CDR3 is TGCGCCAGCAGTGAGTCTACCGAGCAGTTCTTC. Translation: CASSESTEQFF.

This clonotype was counted a few times. This chain joins TRBV12-3 or TRBV12-4 and TRBJ1-4; D may be TRBD1 (6 bases). The CDR3 covers 14 residues. V dropped 6 bases and J dropped 8 bases, with 16 bases sitting between them. The CDR3 loop is CASRPTGRREKLFF. The CDR3 DNA is TGTGCCAGCAGGCCTACAGGGAGGAGGGAAAAACTGTTTTTT.

The CDR3: CASSLGSSNQPQHF. The CDR3 DNA reads as TGTGCCAGCAGTTTAGGTAGTAGCAATCAGCCCCAGCATTTT. The chain couples TRBV12-3 or TRBV12-4 to TRBJ1-5, with D uncertain. The CDR3 covers 14 residues. V was cut by 1 base and J by 0 bases, with 4 bases left in between.

J is TRBJ1-2 and V is TRBV12-3 or TRBV12-4; TRBD1 agrees at 7 bases. The V gene end was trimmed by 5 bases and the J gene end by 4 bases; junction bases not matched to a gene: 7. There are 14 residues in the CDR3. The CDR3 here is CASSHRGGFYGYTF. CDR3 coding DNA: TGTGCCAGCAGTCACAGGGGAGGCTTCTATGGCTACACCTTC.

The table lists this clonotype with a few counts. This rearrangement joins TRBV5-1 to TRBJ1-2; D unclear. V lost 1 base and J 5 bases, leaving 12 bases between the germline ends. Germline-derived CDR1 and CDR2 are SGHRS and YFSETQ. The CDR3 is 14 amino acids. The CDR3 protein is CASSLHKEGYGYTF. CDR3 nucleotides: TGCGCCAGCAGCTTGCATAAGGAGGGTTATGGCTACACCTTC.

The chain couples TRBV25-1 to TRBJ1-1, with D unclear. CDR1 is MGHDK, CDR2 SYGVNS, per germline. V was shortened by 5 bases and J by 1 base, with 8 bases between the two germline ends. This CDR3 contains 13 residues. The CDR3 DNA sequence: TGTGCCAGCAGTTTACACGGGAACACTGAAGCTTTCTTT. Translated, it gives CASSLHGNTEAFF.

This clonotype has more than one count but fewer than ten. The chain is built from TRBV5-6 and TRBJ2-2; D is unresolved. Trimming took off 4 bases at V and 7 bases at J, with 8 bases between the two ends. From germline, CDR1 is SGHDT and CDR2 YYEEEE. CDR3 size: 12 residues. In nucleotides, the CDR3 is TGTGCCAGCAGCCTACCGATCGGGGAGCTGTTTTTT. It codes for CASSLPIGELFF. Using reference TRBV5-6 and TRBJ2-2 for the parts outside the CDR3, the full variable domain is DAGVTQSPTHLIKTRGQQVTLRCSPKSGHDTVSWYQQALGQGPQFIFQYYEEEERQRGNFPDRFSGHQFPNYSSELNVNALLLGDSALYLCASSLPIGELFFGEGSRLTVL.

The chain combines TRBV12-3 or TRBV12-4 with TRBJ1-6; D remains unclear. The CDR3 has 14 amino acids. The V end was cut by 0 bases, the J end by 7 bases, with 7 bases between. The CDR3 DNA reads as TGTGCCAGCAGTTTAGCCGGGAAGAATTCACCCCTCCACTTT. Translated: CASSLAGKNSPLHF.

The V gene is TRBV12-3 or TRBV12-4, the J gene TRBJ1-5, with TRBD1 matching 7 bases. The junction had 6 bases not matched to a gene; V was cut back by 7 bases and J by 0 bases. The length of the CDR3 is 15 residues. CDR3 amino acids: CASNRQGYSNQPQHF. The CDR3 region has the DNA TGTGCCAGCAATAGACAGGGTTATAGCAATCAGCCCCAGCATTTT.

This chain uses TRBV6-5 with TRBJ1-1, with TRBD1 matching over 7 bases. The CDR3 extends over 11 amino acids. V trimming: 5 bases; J trimming: 11 bases; junction bases outside the gene matches: 5. Germline V lookup: CDR1 MNHEY, CDR2 SVGAGI. This CDR3 is CASSQTGTAFF. The CDR3 nucleotides are TGTGCCAGCAGTCAGACAGGGACGGCTTTCTTT.

The chain has TRBV6-1 and TRBJ2-5, with D possibly TRBD2 on 6 matching bases. This CDR3 is 16 amino acids long. V lost 8 bases to trimming and J lost 2 bases, with 21 bases between them. Germline CDR1 reads MNHNS; CDR2 reads SASEGT. The CDR3 bases are TGTGCCAGCTGGGACTTACAGACGGTCGGGCAAGAGACCCAGTACTTC. Translation: CASWDLQTVGQETQYF.